Detailed here is one T cell receptor (beta chain). Its antigen is still unknown. The sample is drawn from a study of cytomegalovirus exposure and HLA in healthy donors. Study details: From some 180 million T cells, an earlier analysis saw 120 million or so unique TCR beta sequences. Early released data had tens of millions of unique TCRs, all coming from HLA-typed donors.

PCR primers comprised 60 Vbeta and 13 Jbeta primers. Libraries were prepared by immunoSEQ multiplex PCR; TCRdb keeps only in-frame clonotypes and omits some of them. The repertoire holds 100,000 or so clones, with roughly 75% as singletons. The CDR3 runs 13 residues. CDR1 and CDR2 (germline): MRHNA, SNTAGT. The V gene lost 6 bases and the J gene lost 1 base, with 9 bases spanning the gap. Findings and caveats of the study: The classifier, whose performance was assessed in both the original and validation cohorts, reportedly diagnosed cytomegalovirus status with high specificity and sensitivity. In vitro testing confirmed a few CMV-associated chains as specific for CMV antigens.

The chain carries TRBV6-4 and TRBJ1-1, with D maybe TRBD1 (5 bases). The sequence derives from a man aged 30-40 years in good health and CMV-seronegative. Sequencing was carried out using PBMCs. CDR3 amino acids: CASRNTGNTEAFF. The CDR3 region has the DNA TGTGCCAGCAGGAACACAGGGAACACTGAAGCTTTCTTT.